This is a list of T cell receptor beta chains from one sample in a study of cytomegalovirus exposure and HLA in healthy donors. The repertoire was sequenced with immunoSEQ multiplex PCR; TCRdb's copy has only in-frame clones and lacks some. Among approximately 170,000 clones listed, almost 80% were seen once. What was sequenced was PBMCs. The receptors originated from a man aged 18 to 29 in good health and CMV-seropositive. CDR3s include the opening cysteine and the closing phenylalanine or tryptophan. A D gene is named only where the DNA matches it firmly. Expanded clones are given a class, and other clones once, few, many or no size at all.

CDR3 DNA	CDR3 protein	clone size	D gene	V gene	J gene	CDR3 length
TGTGCCAGCAGTTTATTCCCCGGGACAGATGGCTACACCTTC	CASSLFPGTDGYTF	-	TRBD1	TRBV28	TRBJ1-2	14
TGTGCCAGCAGCTTAGCCAGGGCCCCCTACAATGAGCAGTTCTTC	CASSLARAPYNEQFF	many	-	TRBV11-2	TRBJ2-1	15
TGTGCCAGCAGCTCCATCTACCCGACAGATACGCAGTATTTT	CASSSIYPTDTQYF	-	-	TRBV7-3	TRBJ2-3	14
TGCGCCTCGTCTCAACAGGGATACACTGAAGCTTTCTTT	CASSQQGYTEAFF	-	-	TRBV4-1	TRBJ1-1	13
TGCGCCAGCAGCCTAGCGGTTGAAACTAATGAAAAACTGTTTTTT	CASSLAVETNEKLFF	-	-	TRBV4-1	TRBJ1-4	15
TGTGCCAGCAGCCAAGTGGTCAGGGAGGCGTATGAGCAGTTCTTC	CASSQVVREAYEQFF	once	-	TRBV4-2	TRBJ2-1	15
TGTGCCAGCAGAGATAGCGGAGGGGTCCAAGAGACCCAGTACTTC	CASRDSGGVQETQYF	-	-	TRBV6-6	TRBJ2-5	15
TGTGCCAGCAGCTTGGGATGGCAGGGAGGAGGCCCTGAAGCTTTCTTT	CASSLGWQGGGPEAFF	few	-	TRBV5-8	TRBJ1-1	16
TGTGCCAGCAGTTACTCGGCTTTAGCGGGAGTCGAGCAGTACTTC	CASSYSALAGVEQYF	-	TRBD2	TRBV6-6	TRBJ2-7	15
TGTGCCAGCAGCTCCGGACCAGGGGAGACCCAGTACTTC	CASSSGPGETQYF	few	-	TRBV7-2	TRBJ2-5	13
TGTGCCTGGAGCTACGACGGACATAGCAATCAGCCCCAGCATTTT	CAWSYDGHSNQPQHF	-	-	TRBV30	TRBJ1-5	15
TGCGCCAGCAGCTTGGAGGGACAGATGAACACAGATACGCAGTATTTT	CASSLEGQMNTDTQYF	few	TRBD1	TRBV5-1	TRBJ2-3	16
TGTACCAGCAGTTTCGCAGGACAGGGATTCTACGAGCAGTACTTC	CTSSFAGQGFYEQYF	-	TRBD1	TRBV27	TRBJ2-7	15
TGCGCCAGCCACCCCCCTGGGGGCCAGAACACTGAAGCTTTCTTT	CASHPPGGQNTEAFF	-	-	TRBV5-1	TRBJ1-1	15
TGTGCCAGTAGTATCGGACTCTTCACCGGGGAGCTGTTTTTT	CASSIGLFTGELFF	-	-	TRBV19	TRBJ2-2	14
TGCGCCAGCAGCCAAGATCAGGCGGGACTCTCCTACGAGCAGTACTTC	CASSQDQAGLSYEQYF	-	-	TRBV4-3	TRBJ2-7	16
TGCAGCGGGACCCCTTTAGCGGGGGCGACCCAGTACTTC	CSGTPLAGATQYF	-	TRBD2	TRBV29-1	TRBJ2-5	13
TGTGCCAGCAGCTTGGCTAGCACTCACACAGATACGCAGTATTTT	CASSLASTHTDTQYF	few	-	TRBV5-4	TRBJ2-3	15
TGTGCCATCAGTGAGTCTGTGGGGGCGTTTGAGCAGTTCTTC	CAISESVGAFEQFF	-	-	TRBV10-3	TRBJ2-1	14
TGTGCCAGCAGCCAATACGGGTCAAATCAGCCCCAGCATTTT	CASSQYGSNQPQHF	-	-	TRBV7-2	TRBJ1-5	14
TGTGCCAGCAGCGGTAGTGGGGCGTACCAAGAGACCCAGTACTTC	CASSGSGAYQETQYF	-	-	TRBV9	TRBJ2-5	15